This T cell receptor (beta chain) emerged from a study of cytomegalovirus exposure and HLA in healthy donors. Study results and limitations: In presence/absence analyses, roughly uniform sequencing depth across donors was assumed.

The primer mix had 60 Vbeta and 13 Jbeta primers. Method: immunoSEQ multiplex PCR; TCRdb's copy keeps in-frame clones and lacks some. The data show some 190,000 clones, with about four fifths seen just once and under 2% held by the top ten. Turning to this clone: Its specificity is unknown. Other DNA sequences in the sample encode the same CDR3.

CDR1 MNHNS and CDR2 SASEGT come from the germline V gene. The CDR3 covers 13 residues. V shed 3 bases and J shed 2 bases, with 7 bases lying between them. The V call is TRBV6-1, the J call TRBJ1-1; D may be TRBD1 (6 bases). The sequence was obtained from a woman younger than 45 in good health and CMV-seronegative. The sample consisted of PBMCs. The CDR3 protein is CASSETGNTEAFF. As DNA, the CDR3 is TGTGCCAGCAGTGAGACAGGTAACACTGAAGCTTTCTTT.